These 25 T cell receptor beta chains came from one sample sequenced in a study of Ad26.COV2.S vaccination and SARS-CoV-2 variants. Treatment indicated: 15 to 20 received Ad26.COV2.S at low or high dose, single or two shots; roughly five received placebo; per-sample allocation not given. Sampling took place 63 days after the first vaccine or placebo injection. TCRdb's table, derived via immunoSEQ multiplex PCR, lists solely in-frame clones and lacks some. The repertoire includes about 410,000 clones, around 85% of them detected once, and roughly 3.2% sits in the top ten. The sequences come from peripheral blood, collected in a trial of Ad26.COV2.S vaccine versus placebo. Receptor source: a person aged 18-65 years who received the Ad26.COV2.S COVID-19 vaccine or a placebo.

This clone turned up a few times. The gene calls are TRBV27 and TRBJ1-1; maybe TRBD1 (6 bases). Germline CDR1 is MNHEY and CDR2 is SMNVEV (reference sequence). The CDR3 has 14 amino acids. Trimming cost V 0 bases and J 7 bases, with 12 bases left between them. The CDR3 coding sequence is TGTGCCAGCAGTTTATCCTACAGGGACGTTGAAGCTTTCTTT. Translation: CASSLSYRDVEAFF.

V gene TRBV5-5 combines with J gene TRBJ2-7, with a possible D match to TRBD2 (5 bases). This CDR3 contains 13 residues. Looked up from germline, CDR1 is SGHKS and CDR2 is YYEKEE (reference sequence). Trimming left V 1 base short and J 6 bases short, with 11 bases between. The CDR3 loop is CASSLWEFSEQYF. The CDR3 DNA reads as TGTGCCAGCAGCTTGTGGGAGTTTAGCGAGCAGTACTTC.

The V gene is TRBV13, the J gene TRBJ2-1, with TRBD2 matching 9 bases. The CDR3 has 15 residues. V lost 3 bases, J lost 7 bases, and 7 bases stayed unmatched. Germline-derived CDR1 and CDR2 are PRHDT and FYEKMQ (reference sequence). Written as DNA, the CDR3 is TGTGCCAGCAGCTTTAGCGGGAGACCGTCTAATGAGCAGTTCTTC. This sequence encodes CASSFSGRPSNEQFF. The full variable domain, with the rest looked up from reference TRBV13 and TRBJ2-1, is AAGVIQSPRHLIKEKRETATLKCYPIPRHDTVYWYQQGPGQDPQFLISFYEKMQSDKGSIPDRFSAQQFSDYHSELNMSSLELGDSALYFCASSFSGRPSNEQFFGPGTRLTVL.

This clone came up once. CDR3 in amino acids: CASSLVPGANEQFF. The CDR3 DNA follows: TGTGCCAGCAGCTTGGTACCCGGGGCCAATGAGCAGTTCTTC. The rearrangement uses TRBV5-6 and TRBJ2-1, with D perhaps matching TRBD1 or TRBD2 (5 bases each). The CDR3 is 14 residues long. The ends were cut back, 0 bases at V and 6 bases at J, with 10 bases in the middle. Germline V gene lookup returns CDR1 SGHDT and CDR2 YYEEEE.

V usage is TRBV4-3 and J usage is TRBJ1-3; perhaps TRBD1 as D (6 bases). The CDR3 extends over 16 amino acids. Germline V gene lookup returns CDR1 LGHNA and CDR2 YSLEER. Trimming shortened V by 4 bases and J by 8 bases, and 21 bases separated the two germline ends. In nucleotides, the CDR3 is TGCGCCAGCAGCCCCGGATTGGGGGGACAATTGGACACCATATATTTT. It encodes CASSPGLGGQLDTIYF.

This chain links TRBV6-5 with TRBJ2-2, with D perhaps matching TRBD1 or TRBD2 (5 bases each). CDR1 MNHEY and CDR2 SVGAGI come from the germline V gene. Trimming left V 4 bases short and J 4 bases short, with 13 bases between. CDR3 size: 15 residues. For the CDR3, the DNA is TGTGCCAGCAGTTCGGTAGGGGCGGGCACCGGGGAGCTGTTTTTT. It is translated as CASSSVGAGTGELFF.

The CDR3: CASNWDRETGELFF. The CDR3 region has the DNA TGTGCCAGCAATTGGGACCGAGAAACCGGGGAGCTGTTTTTT. The chain combines TRBV6-5 with TRBJ2-2, with D possibly called TRBD1 or TRBD2 (5 bases each). The germline V gene has CDR1 MNHEY and CDR2 SVGAGI. The CDR3 has 14 residues. V gave up 7 bases and J gave up 5 bases, with 14 bases separating them.

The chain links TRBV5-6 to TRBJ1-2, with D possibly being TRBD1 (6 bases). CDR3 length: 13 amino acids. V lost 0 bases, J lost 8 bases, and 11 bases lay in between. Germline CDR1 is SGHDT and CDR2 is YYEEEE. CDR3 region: CASSLGQGMGYTF. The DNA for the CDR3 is TGTGCCAGCAGCTTGGGGCAGGGGATGGGCTACACCTTC.

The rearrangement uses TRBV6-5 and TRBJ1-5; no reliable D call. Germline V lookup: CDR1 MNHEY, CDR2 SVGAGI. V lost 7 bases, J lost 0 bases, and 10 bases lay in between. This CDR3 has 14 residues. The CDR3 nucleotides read TGTGCCAGCAAAGCAGCGTATAGCAATCAGCCCCAGCATTTT. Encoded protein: CASKAAYSNQPQHF.

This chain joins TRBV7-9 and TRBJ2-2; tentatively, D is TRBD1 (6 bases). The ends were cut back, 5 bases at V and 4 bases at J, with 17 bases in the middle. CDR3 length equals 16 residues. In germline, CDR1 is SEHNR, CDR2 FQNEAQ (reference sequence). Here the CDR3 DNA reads TGTGCCAGCAGCCCACCTACAGGGATGCGCACCGGGGAGCTGTTTTTT. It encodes CASSPPTGMRTGELFF.

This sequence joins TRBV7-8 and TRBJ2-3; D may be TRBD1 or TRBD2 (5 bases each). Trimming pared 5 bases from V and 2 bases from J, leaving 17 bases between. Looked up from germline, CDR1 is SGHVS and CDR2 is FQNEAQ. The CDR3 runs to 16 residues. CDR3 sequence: CASSVGSGATTDTQYF. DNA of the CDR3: TGTGCCAGCAGCGTAGGTTCCGGGGCGACCACAGATACGCAGTATTTT.

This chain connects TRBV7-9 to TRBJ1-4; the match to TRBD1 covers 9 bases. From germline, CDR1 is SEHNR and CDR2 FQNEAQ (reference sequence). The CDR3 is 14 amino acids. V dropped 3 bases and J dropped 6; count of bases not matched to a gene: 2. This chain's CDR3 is CASSFDRGDEKLFF. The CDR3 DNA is TGTGCCAGCAGCTTTGACAGGGGGGATGAAAAACTGTTTTTT. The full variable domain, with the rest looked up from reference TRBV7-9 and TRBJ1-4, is DTGVSQNPRHKITKRGQNVTFRCDPISEHNRLYWYRQTLGQGPEFLTYFQNEAQLEKSRLLSDRFSAERPKGSFSTLEIQRTEQGDSAMYLCASSFDRGDEKLFFGSGTQLSVL.

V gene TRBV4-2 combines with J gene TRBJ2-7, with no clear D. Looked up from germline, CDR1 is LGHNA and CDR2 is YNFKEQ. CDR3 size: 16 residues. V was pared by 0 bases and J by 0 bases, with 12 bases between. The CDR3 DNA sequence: TGTGCCAGCAGCCAAGAACCAGCTATAAGCTCCTACGAGCAGTACTTC. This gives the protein CASSQEPAISSYEQYF.

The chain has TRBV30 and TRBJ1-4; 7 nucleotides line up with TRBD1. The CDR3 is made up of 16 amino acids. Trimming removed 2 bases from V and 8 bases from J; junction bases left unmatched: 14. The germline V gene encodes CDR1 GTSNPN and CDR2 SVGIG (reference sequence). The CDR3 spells CAWSKGPDRRLEKLFF. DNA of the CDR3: TGTGCCTGGAGTAAAGGCCCGGACAGGAGATTAGAAAAACTGTTTTTT. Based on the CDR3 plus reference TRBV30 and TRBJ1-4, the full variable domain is SQTIHQWPATLVQPVGSPLSLECTVEGTSNPNLYWYRQAAGRGLQLLFYSVGIGQISSEVPQNLSASRPQDRQFILSSKKLLLSDSGFYLCAWSKGPDRRLEKLFFGSGTQLSVL.

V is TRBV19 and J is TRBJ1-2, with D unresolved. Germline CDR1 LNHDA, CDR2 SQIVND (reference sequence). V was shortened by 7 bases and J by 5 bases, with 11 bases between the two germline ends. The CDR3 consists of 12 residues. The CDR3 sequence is CASTADHYGYTF. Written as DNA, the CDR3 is TGTGCCAGTACCGCCGATCATTATGGCTACACCTTC.

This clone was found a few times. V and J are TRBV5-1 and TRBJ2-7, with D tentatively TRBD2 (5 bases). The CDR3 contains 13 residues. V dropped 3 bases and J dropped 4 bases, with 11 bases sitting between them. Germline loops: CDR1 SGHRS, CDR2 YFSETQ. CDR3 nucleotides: TGCGCCAGCAGCTCGGTCCGGGGTTACGAGCAGTACTTC. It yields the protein CASSSVRGYEQYF. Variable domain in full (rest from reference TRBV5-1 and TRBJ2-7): KAGVTQTPRYLIKTRGQQVTLSCSPISGHRSVSWYQQTPGQGLQFLFEYFSETQRNKGNFPGRFSGRQFSNSRSEMNVSTLELGDSALYLCASSSVRGYEQYFGPGTRLTVT.

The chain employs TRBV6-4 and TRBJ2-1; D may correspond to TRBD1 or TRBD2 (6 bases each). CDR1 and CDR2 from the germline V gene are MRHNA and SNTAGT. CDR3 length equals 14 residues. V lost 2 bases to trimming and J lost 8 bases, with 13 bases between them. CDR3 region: CASSDPRRGDEQFF. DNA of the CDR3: TGTGCCAGCAGTGACCCTCGAAGGGGGGATGAGCAGTTCTTC.

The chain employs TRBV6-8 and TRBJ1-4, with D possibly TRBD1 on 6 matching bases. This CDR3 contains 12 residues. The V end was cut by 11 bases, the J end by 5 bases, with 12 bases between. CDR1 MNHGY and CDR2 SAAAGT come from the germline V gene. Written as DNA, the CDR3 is TGTGCCCCCGGGGGCATAAATGAAAAACTGTTTTTT. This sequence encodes CAPGGINEKLFF.

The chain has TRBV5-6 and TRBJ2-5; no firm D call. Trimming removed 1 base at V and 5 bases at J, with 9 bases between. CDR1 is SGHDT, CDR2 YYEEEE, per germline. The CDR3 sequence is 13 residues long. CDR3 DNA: TGTGCCAGCAGCTTGCTAACGGGCGAGACCCAGTACTTC. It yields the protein CASSLLTGETQYF. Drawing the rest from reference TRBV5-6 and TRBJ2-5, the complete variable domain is DAGVTQSPTHLIKTRGQQVTLRCSPKSGHDTVSWYQQALGQGPQFIFQYYEEEERQRGNFPDRFSGHQFPNYSSELNVNALLLGDSALYLCASSLLTGETQYFGPGTRLLVL.

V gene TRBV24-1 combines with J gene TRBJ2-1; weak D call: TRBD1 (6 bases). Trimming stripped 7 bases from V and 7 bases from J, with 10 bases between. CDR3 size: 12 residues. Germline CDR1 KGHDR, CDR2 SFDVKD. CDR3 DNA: TGTGCCACCAGCCCCGACAGGAATGAGCAGTTCTTC. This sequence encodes CATSPDRNEQFF.

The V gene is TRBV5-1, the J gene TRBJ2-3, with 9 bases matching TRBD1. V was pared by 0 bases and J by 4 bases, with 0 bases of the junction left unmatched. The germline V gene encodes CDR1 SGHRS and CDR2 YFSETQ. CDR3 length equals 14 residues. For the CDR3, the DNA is TGCGCCAGCAGCTTGGGGGACAGGGCAGATACGCAGTATTTT. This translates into CASSLGDRADTQYF. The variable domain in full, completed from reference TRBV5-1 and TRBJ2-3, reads KAGVTQTPRYLIKTRGQQVTLSCSPISGHRSVSWYQQTPGQGLQFLFEYFSETQRNKGNFPGRFSGRQFSNSRSEMNVSTLELGDSALYLCASSLGDRADTQYFGPGTRLTVL.

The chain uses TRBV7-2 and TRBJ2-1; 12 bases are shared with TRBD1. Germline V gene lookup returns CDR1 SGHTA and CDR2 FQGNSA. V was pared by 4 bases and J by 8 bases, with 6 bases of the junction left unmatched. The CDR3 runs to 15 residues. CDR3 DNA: TGTGCCAGCAGCTCGGGACAGGGGGCGCGTCATGAGCAGTTCTTC. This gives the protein CASSSGQGARHEQFF.

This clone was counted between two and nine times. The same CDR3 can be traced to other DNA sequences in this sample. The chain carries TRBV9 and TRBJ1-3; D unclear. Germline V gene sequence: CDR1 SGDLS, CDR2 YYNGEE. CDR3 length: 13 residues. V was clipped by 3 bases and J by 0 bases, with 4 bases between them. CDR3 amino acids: CASSALSGNTIYF. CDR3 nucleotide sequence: TGTGCCAGCAGCGCCCTCTCTGGAAACACCATATATTTT.

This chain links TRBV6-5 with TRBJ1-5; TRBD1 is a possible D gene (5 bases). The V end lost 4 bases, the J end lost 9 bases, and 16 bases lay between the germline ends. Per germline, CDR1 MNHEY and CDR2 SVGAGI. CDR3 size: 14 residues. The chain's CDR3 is CASSSGTAVWPQHF. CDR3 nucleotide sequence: TGTGCCAGCAGTTCCGGGACGGCGGTCTGGCCCCAGCATTTT.

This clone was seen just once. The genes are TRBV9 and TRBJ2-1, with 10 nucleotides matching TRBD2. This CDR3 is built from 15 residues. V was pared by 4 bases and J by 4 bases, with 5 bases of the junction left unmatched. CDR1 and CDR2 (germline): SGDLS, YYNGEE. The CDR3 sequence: CASSRSGGPYNEQFF. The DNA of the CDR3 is TGTGCCAGCAGCCGTAGCGGGGGGCCTTACAATGAGCAGTTCTTC.